This T cell receptor (beta chain) stems from a study of identical twins. General study findings and limits: Excess twin sharing in beta out-of-frame sequences was weaker. Cord blood beta clonotypes present at high abundance carried fewer insertions; no such pattern appeared in memory repertoires. Conclusions rested on cross-sectional statistics rather than following the same donors.

From the 5' RACE reads, TCRdb called clonotypes with MiXCR, one entry per CDR3 protein. This table holds 500,000 to 650,000 distinct CDR3 sequences, 20% to 25% found once. The CDR3 consists of 16 residues. The ends lost 5 bases at V and 8 bases at J; junction bases unmatched: 9. CDR1 is SGHAT, CDR2 FQNNGV, per germline. Remarks on this clonotype: The antigen remains unidentified.

This same sample was also part of a study on yellow fever vaccine responses in identical twins.

This chain uses TRBV11-2 with TRBJ2-1; 13 bases agree with TRBD2. Sequenced sample: CD4+ T cells sorted from blood. This clonotype originated in a woman in her late teens or twenties in good health. DNA of the CDR3: TGTGCCAGCAGCCCCCGGACTAGCGGGAGATGGGATGAGCAGTTCTTC. Translated: CASSPRTSGRWDEQFF.